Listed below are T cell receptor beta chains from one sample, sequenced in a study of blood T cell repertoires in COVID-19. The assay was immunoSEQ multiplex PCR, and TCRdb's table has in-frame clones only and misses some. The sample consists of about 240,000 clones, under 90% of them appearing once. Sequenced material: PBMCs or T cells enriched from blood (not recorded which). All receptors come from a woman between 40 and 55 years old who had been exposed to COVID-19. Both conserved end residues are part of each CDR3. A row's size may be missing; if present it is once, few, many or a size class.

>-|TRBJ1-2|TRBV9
CASSPRTGETKEYGYTF
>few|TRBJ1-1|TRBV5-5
CASSWTGWTEAFF
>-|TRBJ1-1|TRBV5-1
CASRETGTNTEAFF
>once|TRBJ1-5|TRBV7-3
CASSLSREGNQPQHF
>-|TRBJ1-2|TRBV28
CASSSTRTVFNYGYTF
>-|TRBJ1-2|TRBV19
CALMTSWEGYTF
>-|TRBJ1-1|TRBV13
CASSSRERNTEAFF
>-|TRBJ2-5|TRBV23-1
CASSQSTQVERGAQETQYF
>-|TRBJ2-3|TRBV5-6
CASSSYYTDTQYF
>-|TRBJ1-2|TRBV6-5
CASRDHRENYGYTF
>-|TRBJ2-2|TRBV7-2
CASSQTGSGELFF
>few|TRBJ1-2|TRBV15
CATSTRLTGVGYTF
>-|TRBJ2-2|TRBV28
CASIRQAGGELFF
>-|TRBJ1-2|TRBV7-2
CASSPQGGANYGYTF
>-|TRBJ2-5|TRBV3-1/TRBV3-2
CASSQDGTHETQYF
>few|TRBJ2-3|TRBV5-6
CASSFDRSTDTQYF
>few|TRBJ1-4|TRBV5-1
CASSGDGTPNEKLFF
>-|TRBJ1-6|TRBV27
CASNPCGECPLHF
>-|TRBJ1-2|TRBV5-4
CASSLGGTVDNYGYTF
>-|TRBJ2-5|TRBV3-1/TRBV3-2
CASSHRGQETQYF
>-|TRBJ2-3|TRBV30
CAWSVRRIVGEADTQYF
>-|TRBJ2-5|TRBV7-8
CASSSTVGFPYF
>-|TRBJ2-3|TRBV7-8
CASSLGLAAAADTQYF
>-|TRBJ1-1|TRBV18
CASSPQGTQAFF
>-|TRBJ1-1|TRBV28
CASSLTGVNTEAFF
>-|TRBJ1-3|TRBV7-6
CASSPQPGSGNTIYF